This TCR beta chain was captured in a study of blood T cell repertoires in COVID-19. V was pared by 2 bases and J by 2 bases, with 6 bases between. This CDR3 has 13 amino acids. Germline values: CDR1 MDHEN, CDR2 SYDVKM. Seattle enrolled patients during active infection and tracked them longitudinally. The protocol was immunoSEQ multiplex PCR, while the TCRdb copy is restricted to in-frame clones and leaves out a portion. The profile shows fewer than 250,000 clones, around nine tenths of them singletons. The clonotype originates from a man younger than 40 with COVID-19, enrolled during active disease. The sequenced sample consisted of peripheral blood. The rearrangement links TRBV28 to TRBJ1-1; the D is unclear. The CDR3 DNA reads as TGTGCCAGCAGTTTAGACTATAACACTGAAGCTTTCTTT. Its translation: CASSLDYNTEAFF.